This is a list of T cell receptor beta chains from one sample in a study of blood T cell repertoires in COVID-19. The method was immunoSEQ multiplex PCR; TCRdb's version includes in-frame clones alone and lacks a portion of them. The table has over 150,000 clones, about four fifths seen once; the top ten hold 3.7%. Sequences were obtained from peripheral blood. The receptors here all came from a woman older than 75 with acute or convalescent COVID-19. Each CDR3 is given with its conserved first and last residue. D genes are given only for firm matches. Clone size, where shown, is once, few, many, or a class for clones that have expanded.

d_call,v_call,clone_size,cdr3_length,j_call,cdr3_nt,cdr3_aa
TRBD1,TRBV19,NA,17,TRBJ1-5,TGTGCCAGTAGTATAGATGGGGGACAGGTTAGCAATCAGCCCCAGCATTTT,CASSIDGGQVSNQPQHF
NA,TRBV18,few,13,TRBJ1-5,TGTGCCAGCTCGCCTGACAGGAATCAGCCCCAGCATTTT,CASSPDRNQPQHF
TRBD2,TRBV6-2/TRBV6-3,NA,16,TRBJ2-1,TGTGCCAGCAGTTACTCGGCTAGCGGGAGTACGAATGAGCAGTTCTTC,CASSYSASGSTNEQFF
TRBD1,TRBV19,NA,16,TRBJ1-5,TGTGCCAGTAGTAGTGACAGGGGGGATAGCAATCAGCCCCAGCATTTT,CASSSDRGDSNQPQHF
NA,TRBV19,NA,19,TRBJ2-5,TGTGCCAGTAGTAAAGGACGAACCCGGTACAGGGACGGCCAAGAGACCCAGTACTTC,CASSKGRTRYRDGQETQYF
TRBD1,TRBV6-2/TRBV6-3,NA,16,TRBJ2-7,TGTGCCAGCAGTTACCTAACCCCCGGGACAGGCTACGAGCAGTACTTC,CASSYLTPGTGYEQYF
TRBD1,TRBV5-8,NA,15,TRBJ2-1,TGTGCCAGCAGCTTGGCCGGGGACAGCTACAATGAGCAGTTCTTC,CASSLAGDSYNEQFF
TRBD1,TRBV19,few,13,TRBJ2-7,TGTGCCAGTAGCCCGGACAGGGAGCGGGAGCAGTACTTC,CASSPDREREQYF
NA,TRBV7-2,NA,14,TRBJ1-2,TGTGCCAGCAGCTTAGCAGGCCCCGGGAATGGCTACACCTTC,CASSLAGPGNGYTF
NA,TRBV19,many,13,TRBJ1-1,TGTGCCAGTAGTAATTTAAAACGGACTGAAGCTTTCTTT,CASSNLKRTEAFF
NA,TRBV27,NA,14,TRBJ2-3,TGTGCCAGCAGTCCCCAACCTATGGCAGATACGCAGTATTTT,CASSPQPMADTQYF
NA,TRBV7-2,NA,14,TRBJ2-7,TGTGCCAGCACCTCGGGCCCACAGGGTCACGAGCAGTACTTC,CASTSGPQGHEQYF
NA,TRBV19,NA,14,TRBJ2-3,TGTGCCAGTAGTATTGTCGGGAGCACAGATACGCAGTATTTT,CASSIVGSTDTQYF
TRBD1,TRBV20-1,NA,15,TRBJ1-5,TGCAGTGCTAGTTGGACAGGGGGTAGCAATCAGCCCCAGCATTTT,CSASWTGGSNQPQHF